The text below deals with one TCR beta chain. Its antigen is as yet unknown. The data belong to a study of T cells in localized non-small cell lung cancer. The V gene end was trimmed by 6 bases and the J gene end by 5 bases; junction bases not matched to a gene: 13. CDR1 and CDR2 from the germline V gene are KGHSH and LQKENI. The CDR3 runs to 16 residues. Study-wide results and caveats: Elevated circulating T cell density in blood was associated with longer overall survival. Uninvolved adjacent lung had more T cell clonality than any other tissue, topping tumor. Sequencing was limited to one tumor region, leaving the possibility of heterogeneity open. Appearance in adjacent lung was seen for a median about 58 of the top 100 tumor clones.

Using immunoSEQ multiplex PCR, the repertoire was profiled, and TCRdb retains in-frame clones only, with some absent. This repertoire shows around 83,000 clones, roughly 80% found once; its top ten account for approximately 21%. The sequencing used PBMCs, collected before any cancer treatment. This receptor was obtained from a man between 40 and 69 years old with stage II squamous cell lung carcinoma. This chain joins TRBV18 and TRBJ1-2; 9 nucleotides match TRBD1. The CDR3 protein is CASSPTGTGTGYGYTF. The CDR3 DNA reads TGTGCCAGCTCCCCCACCGGGACAGGGACGGGATATGGCTACACCTTC.